The 13 T cell receptor beta chains listed next were all sequenced from one sample in a study of blood T cell repertoires in COVID-19. The assay was immunoSEQ multiplex PCR, and TCRdb's table has in-frame clones only and misses some. The sample yields roughly 43,000 clones, roughly 80% seen once. The sequencing sample was made of peripheral blood. The receptors were gathered from a woman aged 55-69 years with acute or convalescent COVID-19.

The chain is built from TRBV7-3 and TRBJ2-3; D is unclear. V was shortened by 5 bases and J by 1 base, with 10 bases between the two germline ends. The germline CDR1 and CDR2 sequences are SGHTA and FQGTGA. The CDR3 runs to 14 residues. The CDR3 loop reads CASSPMVGTDTQYF. CDR3 DNA sequence: TGTGCCAGCAGCCCAATGGTAGGCACAGATACGCAGTATTTT.

The chain recombines TRBV18 with TRBJ2-7; a weak D match, TRBD1 (6 bases). The ends were cut back, 5 bases at V and 5 bases at J, with 16 bases in the middle. The V gene's germline CDR1 is KGHSH and CDR2 LQKENI. The CDR3 is made up of 14 amino acids. CDR3 sequence (DNA): TGTGCCAGCTCAGCCCAGGGGTATAACGACGAGCAGTACTTC. Its translation is CASSAQGYNDEQYF.

This sequence joins TRBV10-1 and TRBJ1-3, with 7 bases fitting TRBD1. The ends lost 6 bases at V and 2 bases at J; junction bases unmatched: 1. Germline V gene data show CDR1 as WNHNN and CDR2 as SYGVQD (reference sequence). The CDR3 loop spans 13 amino acids. CDR3 bases: TGCGCCAGCAGGGGACAGCCTGGAAACACCATATATTTT. Protein product: CASRGQPGNTIYF.

The genes are TRBV5-5 and TRBJ1-3; 11 bases match TRBD1. V trimming: 2 bases; J trimming: 2 bases; junction bases outside the gene matches: 6. In germline, CDR1 is SGHKS, CDR2 YYEKEE (reference sequence). The CDR3 consists of 17 residues. The CDR3 sequence is CASSLNTGQGAGNTIYF. The CDR3 bases are TGTGCCAGCAGCTTAAACACGGGACAGGGGGCTGGAAACACCATATATTTT.

This clone was observed a single time. The genes are TRBV4-2 and TRBJ2-5; TRBD2 aligns across 7 bases. The V segment lost 1 base and the J segment 3 bases; nucleotides outside the gene matches: 2. The CDR3 contains 14 residues. Germline-derived CDR1 and CDR2 are LGHNA and YNFKEQ. CDR3 nucleotides: TGTGCCAGCAGCCAAGCGGGGGGAGAAGAGACCCAGTACTTC. As protein: CASSQAGGEETQYF.

This chain connects TRBV7-9 to TRBJ2-1; D is perhaps TRBD2 (5 bases). This CDR3 spans 16 amino acids. The germline gives CDR1 SEHNR, CDR2 FQNEAQ (reference sequence). Trimming left V 5 bases short and J 0 bases short, with 14 bases between. CDR3 coding DNA: TGTGCCAGCAGCCATGTCGGGAAGAGCTCCTACAATGAGCAGTTCTTC. Protein sequence: CASSHVGKSSYNEQFF.

The rearrangement uses TRBV7-2 and TRBJ1-2; D unclear. The CDR3 is made up of 13 amino acids. Germline CDR1 is SGHTA and CDR2 is FQGNSA. The ends were cut back, 7 bases at V and 5 bases at J, with 14 bases in the middle. CDR3 in amino acids: CASTALALYGYTF. As DNA, the CDR3 is TGTGCCAGCACCGCATTGGCCTTATATGGCTACACCTTC.

This chain connects TRBV7-2 to TRBJ2-2; D may be TRBD1 (5 bases). The CDR3 is 17 residues long. Trimming pared 4 bases from V and 0 bases from J, leaving 15 bases between. Germline V lookup: CDR1 SGHTA, CDR2 FQGNSA. CDR3 sequence reads: CASSSKTGKSNTGELFF. Here the CDR3 DNA reads TGTGCCAGCAGCTCAAAAACAGGAAAATCGAACACCGGGGAGCTGTTTTTT.

The chain couples TRBV29-1 to TRBJ2-5, with TRBD2 matching over 9 bases. Germline V gene data show CDR1 as SQVTM and CDR2 as ANQGSEA. The V and J ends lost 7 bases and 3 bases, in that order; junction bases with no gene match: 9. The CDR3 covers 14 residues. CDR3: CSGSGSGGEETQYF. The CDR3 nucleotides are TGCAGCGGAAGCGGTAGCGGGGGAGAAGAGACCCAGTACTTC.

V gene TRBV3-1 (or the pseudogene TRBV3-2) combines with J gene TRBJ1-6; perhaps TRBD1 as D (5 bases). The CDR3 covers 13 residues. Germline values: CDR1 LGHDT, CDR2 YNNKEL (reference sequence). V shed 8 bases and J shed 7 bases, with 12 bases lying between them. Here the CDR3 reads CASRGDGNSPLHF. The CDR3 DNA reads TGTGCCAGCCGGGGGGATGGGAATTCACCCCTCCACTTT.

The chain joins TRBV5-4 to TRBJ2-7; D possibly corresponds to TRBD1 (6 bases). The CDR3 extends over 18 amino acids. Germline V lookup: CDR1 SGHNT, CDR2 YYREEE (reference sequence). With 2 bases removed from V and 7 bases from J, the gap between germline ends came to 28 bases. The CDR3 region has the DNA TGTGCCAGCAGCTTACATTTCACCCCGACAGGTCTGTCCAGGGAGCAGTACTTC. Translating gives CASSLHFTPTGLSREQYF.

The chain joins TRBV5-1 to TRBJ1-2, with 8 bases fitting TRBD1. The CDR3 spans 14 residues. Germline-derived CDR1 and CDR2 are SGHRS and YFSETQ. Trimming removed 4 bases from V and 2 bases from J; junction bases left unmatched: 4. The CDR3 DNA reads TGCGCCAGCAGCAGCCGGGACAGGAACTATGGCTACACCTTC. It encodes CASSSRDRNYGYTF.

The chain carries TRBV2 and TRBJ1-1; D is unclear. The CDR3 consists of 14 residues. Per the germline V gene, CDR1 is SNHLY and CDR2 is FYNNEI. The V end was cut by 7 bases, the J end by 1 base, with 13 bases between. In DNA, the CDR3 is TGTGCCAGCATCCCGGGTGGCCGGAACACTGAAGCTTTCTTT. Translation: CASIPGGRNTEAFF.